Presented here are 31 T cell receptor beta chains from one specimen sequenced in a study of T cell changes during pregnancy in multiple sclerosis. Profiled with immunoSEQ multiplex PCR; TCRdb holds only in-frame clones, not every one. The sample holds 30,000 to 45,000 clones; roughly nine tenths are singletons and the top ten take 13%. Source: CD8+ T cells from peripheral blood mononuclear cells, taken in the first trimester of pregnancy. The receptors originated from a female donor with multiple sclerosis, enrolled in a pregnancy study.

The chain couples TRBV1 to TRBJ1-1; the listed D gene, TRBD1, was not tested against the DNA. TRBV1 is recorded as a pseudogene. The CDR3 has 15 residues. CDR3 nucleotides: TGCACCAGCAGCCTCGCCGGGACAGGGAACACTGAAGCTTTCTTT. Residues: CTSSLAGTGNTEAFF.

This rearrangement joins TRBV9 to TRBJ2-3, with 8 bases fitting TRBD2. Trimming removed 3 bases from V and 2 bases from J; junction bases left unmatched: 11. This CDR3 has 17 amino acids. Germline V gene lookup returns CDR1 SGDLS and CDR2 YYNGEE. The CDR3 DNA sequence: TGTGCCAGCAGCGCCGACGGGGGGGCCAGCCCCACAGATACGCAGTATTTT. Residues: CASSADGGASPTDTQYF.

This chain uses TRBV6-1 with TRBJ1-3, with a weak D call TRBD1 (5 bases). The CDR3 is 16 amino acids. Trimming removed 2 bases from V and 3 bases from J, with 14 bases in between. Germline V CDR1 and CDR2: MNHNS, SASEGT. This CDR3 reads CASSEMGGAGGNTIYF. The CDR3 nucleotides are TGTGCCAGCAGTGAAATGGGGGGAGCAGGTGGAAACACCATATATTTT.

This CDR3 reads CATSSSQVSNTEAFF. The CDR3 nucleotides are TGTGCCACCAGCAGTTCACAGGTCTCGAACACTGAAGCTTTCTTT. This chain joins TRBV15 and TRBJ1-1; D is possibly TRBD1 (5 bases). The length of the CDR3 is 15 residues. V was shortened by 3 bases and J by 1 base, with 12 bases between the two germline ends. Germline V gene data show CDR1 as LNHNV and CDR2 as YYDKDF (reference sequence).

The chain employs TRBV13 and TRBJ1-1; 7 positions agree with TRBD1. V shed 5 bases and J 1 base; nucleotides not matched to a gene: 13. Per germline, CDR1 PRHDT and CDR2 FYEKMQ (reference sequence). This CDR3 has 17 residues. The CDR3 region has the DNA TGTGCCAGCAGCCCCCGCGGGATGACAGGGCAGAACACTGAAGCTTTCTTT. Protein sequence: CASSPRGMTGQNTEAFF.

V and J are TRBV2 and TRBJ2-5, with 7 positions matching TRBD2. Germline assignment: CDR1 SNHLY and CDR2 FYNNEI. This CDR3 has 17 amino acids. J lost 4 bases, V lost 1 base, and 12 bases had no gene match. CDR3 in amino acids: CASSEVTTGTIRETQYF. The CDR3 coding sequence is TGTGCCAGCAGTGAAGTTACAACCGGGACTATTCGAGAGACCCAGTACTTC.

V usage is TRBV27 and J usage is TRBJ2-7; no firm D call. Per the germline V gene, CDR1 is MNHEY and CDR2 is SMNVEV (reference sequence). Trimming left V 8 bases short and J 6 bases short, with 17 bases between. The CDR3 runs to 13 residues. CDR3 nucleotides: TGTGCCAGCTCCCCCCCGGCCCTAGGCGAGCAGTACTTC. Amino acid sequence: CASSPPALGEQYF.

In this sample, this clone turned up once. This sequence joins TRBV11-2 and TRBJ2-7, with a tentative D call TRBD2 (6 bases). Germline loops: CDR1 SGHAT, CDR2 FQNNGV. This CDR3 has 13 amino acids. Between the trimmed V and J ends, which lost 4 bases and 4 bases, there was a span of 11 bases. In DNA, the CDR3 is TGTGCCAGCAGCTGGGAGGCGGATTACGAGCAGTACTTC. This translates into CASSWEADYEQYF. The full variable domain, with the rest looked up from reference TRBV11-2 and TRBJ2-7, is EAGVAQSPRYKIIEKRQSVAFWCNPISGHATLYWYQQILGQGPKLLIQFQNNGVVDDSQLPKDRFSAERLKGVDSTLKIQPAKLEDSAVYLCASSWEADYEQYFGPGTRLTVT.

The chain links TRBV9 to TRBJ2-1, with TRBD2 identical over 8 bases. Unmatched junction bases numbered 7, after V lost 6 bases and J lost 8 bases. The CDR3 runs 13 residues. Germline CDR1 SGDLS, CDR2 YYNGEE. CDR3 nucleotide sequence: TGTGCCAGCAAACGGGGGGGGATGGATGAGCAGTTCTTC. Residues: CASKRGGMDEQFF. Using reference TRBV9 and TRBJ2-1 for the parts outside the CDR3, the full variable domain is DSGVTQTPKHLITATGQRVTLRCSPRSGDLSVYWYQQSLDQGLQFLIQYYNGEERAKGNILERFSAQQFPDLHSELNLSSLELGDSALYFCASKRGGMDEQFFGPGTRLTVL.

The chain recombines TRBV13 with TRBJ2-3; no definite D call. The CDR3 is 13 amino acids. V lost 4 bases and J 0 bases, leaving 5 bases between the germline ends. CDR1 is PRHDT, CDR2 FYEKMQ, per germline (reference sequence). CDR3 sequence (DNA): TGTGCCAGCAGCTCCCCTAGCACAGATACGCAGTATTTT. Its protein is CASSSPSTDTQYF.

The chain has TRBV4-1 and TRBJ2-5, with TRBD2 matching 10 bases. The trim removed 2 bases at V and 4 bases at J, leaving 4 bases unmatched. The CDR3 contains 15 residues. Germline loops: CDR1 MGHRA, CDR2 YSYEKL. The CDR3 sequence: CASSQLAGAAETQYF. Here the CDR3 DNA reads TGCGCCAGCAGCCAACTAGCGGGGGCCGCAGAGACCCAGTACTTC.

The chain recombines TRBV19 with TRBJ2-2; 7 nucleotides match TRBD1. The CDR3 consists of 18 residues. The V and J ends lost 5 bases and 7 bases, in that order; junction bases with no gene match: 19. Germline CDR1 and CDR2: LNHDA and SQIVND (reference sequence). The CDR3 nucleotides read TGTGCCAGTAGTTGGAATGGGGCATTTACAGGGGTTGGCGGGGAGCTGTTTTTT. This sequence encodes CASSWNGAFTGVGGELFF.

The V call is TRBV11-2, the J call TRBJ1-3; D is possibly TRBD1 (6 bases). This CDR3 spans 16 amino acids. The V gene's germline CDR1 is SGHAT and CDR2 FQNNGV. V lost 5 bases, J lost 0 bases, and 14 bases lay in between. The CDR3 protein is CASSRQDRSSGNTIYF. In DNA form, the CDR3 reads TGTGCCAGCAGCCGCCAGGACAGAAGCTCTGGAAACACCATATATTTT.

The chain links TRBV27 to TRBJ1-4, with a possible D match to TRBD1 (6 bases). The CDR3 is 15 amino acids. Germline assignment: CDR1 MNHEY and CDR2 SMNVEV (reference sequence). V was clipped by 5 bases and J by 4 bases, with 14 bases between them. CDR3 region: CASSNRQDNNEKLFF. Written as DNA, the CDR3 is TGTGCCAGCAGTAACCGACAGGACAATAATGAAAAACTGTTTTTT.

The gene calls are TRBV2 and TRBJ2-3, with TRBD2 as a possible D gene (6 bases). CDR1 is SNHLY, CDR2 FYNNEI, per germline. This CDR3 region has 15 residues. V was cut by 1 base and J by 5 bases, with 13 bases left in between. The CDR3: CASSEGPSARDTQYF. For the CDR3, the DNA is TGTGCCAGCAGTGAAGGTCCTAGCGCGCGAGATACGCAGTATTTT.

The chain combines TRBV15 with TRBJ2-3; unclear D gene. CDR1 is LNHNV and CDR2 is YYDKDF in the germline V gene (reference sequence). Trimming took off 0 bases at V and 2 bases at J, with 12 bases between the two ends. The CDR3 runs to 16 residues. The CDR3, as DNA: TGTGCCACCAGCAGAGATCGAGGCGGAGACACAGATACGCAGTATTTT. This sequence encodes CATSRDRGGDTDTQYF.

This chain links TRBV9 with TRBJ1-1; D is unclear. V was shortened by 4 bases and J by 1 base, with 11 bases between the two germline ends. Germline assignment: CDR1 SGDLS and CDR2 YYNGEE. CDR3 length equals 14 residues. Here the CDR3 DNA reads TGTGCCAGCAGCTCCGCCTCCGGGAACACTGAAGCTTTCTTT. Translation gives CASSSASGNTEAFF. Combining the CDR3 with reference TRBV9 and TRBJ1-1 gives the whole variable domain DSGVTQTPKHLITATGQRVTLRCSPRSGDLSVYWYQQSLDQGLQFLIQYYNGEERAKGNILERFSAQQFPDLHSELNLSSLELGDSALYFCASSSASGNTEAFFGQGTRLTVV.

The chain uses TRBV9 and TRBJ1-1, with TRBD1 as a possible D gene (6 bases). The V end was cut by 0 bases, the J end by 1 base, with 16 bases between. Germline V gene data show CDR1 as SGDLS and CDR2 as YYNGEE. This CDR3 has 17 residues. The CDR3 sequence is CASSVEGGVGENTEAFF. DNA of the CDR3: TGTGCCAGCAGCGTAGAGGGGGGGGTGGGAGAGAACACTGAAGCTTTCTTT.

This clone was seen only once. CDR3 loop: CASLGVNGGYTF. For the CDR3, the DNA is TGTGCCAGCCTGGGAGTTAACGGTGGCTACACCTTC. V usage is TRBV6-6 and J usage is TRBJ1-2; no clear D. V gave up 8 bases and J gave up 7 bases, with 14 bases separating them. From germline, CDR1 is MNHNY and CDR2 SVGAGI (reference sequence). The CDR3 totals 12 residues.

The rearrangement joins TRBV5-6 to TRBJ2-7, with D maybe TRBD1 (5 bases). CDR1 SGHDT and CDR2 YYEEEE come from the germline V gene. The germline V and J ends were trimmed by 0 bases and 4 bases, with 8 bases remaining between them. This CDR3 is 13 amino acids long. This CDR3 is CASSLGGDYEQYF. In DNA, the CDR3 is TGTGCCAGCAGCTTGGGGGGCGATTACGAGCAGTACTTC.

The J gene is TRBJ2-7, the V gene TRBV9, with D perhaps matching TRBD2 (5 bases). Trimming pared 3 bases from V and 2 bases from J, leaving 9 bases between. This CDR3 comprises 13 residues. Germline CDR1 and CDR2: SGDLS and YYNGEE. The DNA for the CDR3 is TGTGCCAGCAGCGAGGCGGGCACCTACGAGCAGTACTTC. It is translated as CASSEAGTYEQYF.

The chain joins TRBV9 to TRBJ1-2; 7 bases agree with TRBD1. Germline CDR1 is SGDLS and CDR2 is YYNGEE. V shed 4 bases and J 0 bases; nucleotides not matched to a gene: 15. CDR3 length: 18 amino acids. The CDR3 loop is CASSPLLGTAQTNYGYTF. DNA of the CDR3: TGTGCCAGCAGCCCATTGCTTGGGACAGCACAAACTAACTATGGCTACACCTTC.

The chain combines TRBV6-5 with TRBJ1-2; 8 bases match TRBD1. This CDR3 is built from 15 residues. The trim removed 0 bases at V and 4 bases at J, leaving 4 bases unmatched. Germline V lookup: CDR1 MNHEY, CDR2 SVGAGI. CDR3 sequence reads: CASSYSDRGVYGYTF. The CDR3, as DNA: TGTGCCAGCAGTTACTCCGACAGGGGTGTCTATGGCTACACCTTC.

V and J are TRBV30 and TRBJ2-7, with no clear D. The CDR3 runs to 14 residues. The ends were cut back, 0 bases at V and 3 bases at J, with 12 bases in the middle. Germline values: CDR1 GTSNPN, CDR2 SVGIG (reference sequence). The CDR3 DNA is TGTGCCTGGAGTGTAAAAACTATTCTCTACGAGCAGTACTTC. Translated, it gives CAWSVKTILYEQYF.

The gene calls are TRBV7-9 and TRBJ2-7; 7 bases agree with TRBD2. The CDR3 sequence is 11 residues long. The V gene's germline CDR1 is SEHNR and CDR2 FQNEAQ (reference sequence). The CDR3 region is CAASGAYEQYF. CDR3 coding DNA: TGTGCGGCTAGCGGTGCCTACGAGCAGTACTTC.

The chain carries TRBV6-6 and TRBJ2-6; possible D gene TRBD1, 5 bases. Germline CDR1 is MNHNY and CDR2 is SVGAGI (reference sequence). Trimming pared 9 bases from V and 0 bases from J, leaving 6 bases between. The CDR3 has 13 amino acids. CDR3 nucleotide sequence: TGTGCCAGTACAGGCTCTGGGGCCAACGTCCTGACTTTC. Translating gives CASTGSGANVLTF.

The V and J genes are TRBV2 and TRBJ2-7; TRBD1 might be the D (6 bases). Trimming cost V 7 bases and J 0 bases, with 13 bases left between them. This CDR3 spans 14 amino acids. Germline assignment: CDR1 SNHLY and CDR2 FYNNEI. CDR3 DNA sequence: TGTGCCAGCATGGGACGGGACATCTCCTACGAGCAGTACTTC. Translated, it gives CASMGRDISYEQYF.

The V call is TRBV6-5, the J call TRBJ2-1, with TRBD2 identical over 9 bases. The CDR3 covers 16 residues. Germline lookup yields CDR1 MNHEY and CDR2 SVGAGI. With 0 bases clipped from V and 3 bases from J, the junction kept 3 bases outside the gene matches. The CDR3 here is CASSYSLAGIYNEQFF. The CDR3 coding sequence is TGTGCCAGCAGTTACTCTCTAGCGGGGATCTACAATGAGCAGTTCTTC.

This rearrangement joins TRBV15 to TRBJ2-1; D gene uncertain. Trimming cost V 3 bases and J 5 bases, with 11 bases left between them. Germline V gives CDR1 LNHNV, CDR2 YYDKDF (reference sequence). This CDR3 contains 14 residues. In DNA form, the CDR3 reads TGTGCCACCAGCAGGAGCCGAATTAACAATGAGCAGTTCTTC. As protein: CATSRSRINNEQFF.

V and J are TRBV7-9 and TRBJ2-7; 7 bases match TRBD1. Germline CDR1 reads SEHNR; CDR2 reads FQNEAQ (reference sequence). The trim removed 5 bases at V and 6 bases at J, leaving 13 bases unmatched. The CDR3 runs 15 residues. The CDR3 DNA reads TGTGCCAGCAGCCCAGTCACAGGGGATCGGTGCGAGCAGTACTTC. This gives the protein CASSPVTGDRCEQYF.

The V gene is TRBV27, the J gene TRBJ2-7; 7 bases agree with TRBD2. Germline assignment: CDR1 MNHEY and CDR2 SMNVEV (reference sequence). The CDR3 runs 14 residues. With V trimmed by 3 bases and J by 5 bases, 7 bases remained unmatched. The CDR3 sequence: CASSFIWGGNEQYF. The DNA of the CDR3 is TGTGCCAGCAGTTTTATATGGGGAGGGAACGAGCAGTACTTC.